The source of this T cell receptor (beta chain) is a study of blood T cell repertoires in COVID-19. Study background: The samples span acute and convalescent COVID-19 from the United States, Italy and Spain. The cDNA or gDNA used as material had been derived from T cells, B-cell-depleted T cells, or PBMCs.

In the original analysis: Amplification with reference gene primers provided the estimates of nucleated cell counts. TCRdb keeps only in-frame clones here, not all; method: immunoSEQ multiplex PCR. The V and J calls and clone size come from that table; D and trimming were worked out from the DNA. The sample lists roughly 160,000 clones, 83% occurring once. The germline V gene encodes CDR1 MGHRA and CDR2 YSYEKL. The CDR3 runs to 16 residues. V gave up 2 bases and J gave up 4 bases; unmatched junction bases: 4. The source material was peripheral blood. This TCR came from a woman over 75 with acute or convalescent COVID-19. The chain employs TRBV4-1 and TRBJ2-3; 12 bases line up with TRBD1. CDR3 sequence (DNA): TGCGCCAGCAGCCAAACCGGGACAGGGGGCGCAGATACGCAGTATTTT. Translated, it gives CASSQTGTGGADTQYF.